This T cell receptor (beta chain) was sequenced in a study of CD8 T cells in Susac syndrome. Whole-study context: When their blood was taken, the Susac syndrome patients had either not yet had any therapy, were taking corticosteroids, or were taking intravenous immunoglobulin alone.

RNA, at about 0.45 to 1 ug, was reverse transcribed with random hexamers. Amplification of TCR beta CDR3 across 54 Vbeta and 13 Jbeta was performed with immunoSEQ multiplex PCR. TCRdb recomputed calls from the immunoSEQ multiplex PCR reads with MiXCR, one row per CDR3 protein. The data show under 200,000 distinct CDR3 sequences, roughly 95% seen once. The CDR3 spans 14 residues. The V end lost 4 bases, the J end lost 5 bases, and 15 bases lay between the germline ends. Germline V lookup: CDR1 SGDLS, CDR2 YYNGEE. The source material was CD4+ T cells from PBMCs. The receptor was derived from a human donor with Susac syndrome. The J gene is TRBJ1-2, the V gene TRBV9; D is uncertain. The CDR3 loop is CASSQLGVGYGYTF. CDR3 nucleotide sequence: TGTGCCAGCAGCCAACTCGGGGTTGGATATGGCTACACCTTC.